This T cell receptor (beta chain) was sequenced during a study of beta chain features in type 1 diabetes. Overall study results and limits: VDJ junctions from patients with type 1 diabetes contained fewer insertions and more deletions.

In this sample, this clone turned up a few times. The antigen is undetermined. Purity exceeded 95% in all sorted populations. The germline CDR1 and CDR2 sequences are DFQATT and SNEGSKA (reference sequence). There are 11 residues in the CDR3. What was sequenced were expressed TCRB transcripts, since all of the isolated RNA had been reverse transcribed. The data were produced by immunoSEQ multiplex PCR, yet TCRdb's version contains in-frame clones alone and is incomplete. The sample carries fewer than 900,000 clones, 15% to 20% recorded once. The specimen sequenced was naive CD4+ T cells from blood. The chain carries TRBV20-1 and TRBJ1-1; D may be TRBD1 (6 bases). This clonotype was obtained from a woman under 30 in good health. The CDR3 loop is CRGDMNTEAFF. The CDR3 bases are TGCAGGGGGGACATGAACACTGAAGCTTTCTTT.